This TCR beta chain stems from a study of OX40 agonist ivuxolimab in advanced cancers. The study, taken as a whole, reports: Relative to CD4+, CD8+ T cells held more expanded clones on average.

Libraries were prepared by immunoSEQ multiplex PCR; TCRdb keeps only in-frame clonotypes and omits some of them. The repertoire consists of around 60,000 clones, with 75% to 95% occurring once and the leading ten covering over 9.5%. CDR1 and CDR2 (germline): SGHTA, FQGTGA. The CDR3 covers 15 residues. V shed 5 bases, J shed 6 bases, and the junction held 4 bases outside the gene matches. The table lists this clone with a count of one. The antigen remains undetermined. This receptor was identified in an adult with an advanced solid tumor such as melanoma, head and neck, liver or kidney cancer. This specimen was CD4+ or CD8+ T cells sorted from blood, taken in a trial of the OX40 agonist ivuxolimab. The V and J genes are TRBV7-3 and TRBJ2-1, with 13 bases fitting TRBD2. CDR3 bases: TGTGCCAGCAGCCCACTAGCGGGAGGGCCCAATGAGCAGTTCTTC. It codes for CASSPLAGGPNEQFF.